Below are 24 T cell receptor beta chains sequenced from a single sample in a study of blood T cells in healthy people across ages. A second roughly 6 to 11 cycle PCR used barcoded and J-beta primers. TCRdb used MiXCR to reprocess the 5' RACE reads, holding one entry per CDR3 protein. Among 800,000 or so distinct CDR3 sequences listed, 35% to 50% were seen once. Sequencing was done on a sample of blood. All receptors derive from an elderly man in good health.

The chain couples TRBV5-1 to TRBJ2-3, with D uncertain. The CDR3 covers 15 residues. Germline CDR1 SGHRS, CDR2 YFSETQ. Between the trimmed V and J ends, which lost 3 bases and 2 bases, there was a span of 13 bases. DNA of the CDR3: TGCGCCAGCAGCTCGGAGTCCTTCTCCACAGATACGCAGTATTTT. It yields the protein CASSSESFSTDTQYF.

Comments on this clonotype: The junction does not match germline at one end; this may be a read error. The V gene is TRBV6-6, the J gene TRBJ1-2; D is unresolved. The CDR3 has 14 residues. The germline CDR1 and CDR2 sequences are MNHNY and SVGAGI (reference sequence). The CDR3 DNA follows: TGTGCCGGCAGTCACGGATGGACTAACTATGGCTACACCTTC. It yields the protein CAGSHGWTNYGYTF.

This clonotype was seen a handful of times. V usage is TRBV20-1 and J usage is TRBJ2-1; TRBD2 aligns across 10 bases. The CDR3 spans 14 residues. J was trimmed by 10 bases and V by 1 base; bases with no gene match: 7. Germline CDR1 is DFQATT and CDR2 is SNEGSKA (reference sequence). The CDR3 bases are TGCAGTGCTAGAGCGGGGGTAGCGGGGGGCGAGCAGTTCTTC. Its translation is CSARAGVAGGEQFF.

The sample holds a few counts of this clonotype. The chain joins TRBV7-8 to TRBJ1-2; no reliable D call. Germline CDR1 reads SGHVS; CDR2 reads FQNEAQ. The CDR3 has 15 amino acids. V lost 2 bases and J 2 bases, leaving 12 bases between the germline ends. The CDR3 region has the DNA TGTGCCAGCAGCTTACCGGCAGCGCCCAACTATGGCTACACCTTC. This gives the protein CASSLPAAPNYGYTF.

This chain links TRBV7-9 with TRBJ2-3, with D unclear. CDR1 SEHNR and CDR2 FQNEAQ come from the germline V gene (reference sequence). Trimming removed 5 bases from V and 0 bases from J, with 15 bases in between. The CDR3 is 16 amino acids. DNA of the CDR3: TGTGCCAGCAGCCCCATGCGAGCAGCTAGCACAGATACGCAGTATTTT. Translation gives CASSPMRAASTDTQYF.

The rearrangement links TRBV10-3 to TRBJ2-2; 11 bases are a match to TRBD2. Germline CDR1 is ENHRY and CDR2 is SYGVKD. V shed 3 bases and J 5 bases; nucleotides not matched to a gene: 2. This CDR3 contains 15 residues. CDR3 coding DNA: TGTGCCATCAGTGAAGGGACTAGCGGAACCGGGGAGCTGTTTTTT. Translation: CAISEGTSGTGELFF.

The chain carries TRBV7-9 and TRBJ2-2; D is undetermined. CDR1 SEHNR and CDR2 FQNEAQ come from the germline V gene (reference sequence). With 2 bases removed from V and 2 bases from J, the gap between germline ends came to 9 bases. There are 15 residues in the CDR3. The CDR3 DNA follows: TGTGCCAGCAGCTTACAGTGGGCCAACACCGGGGAGCTGTTTTTT. Translation: CASSLQWANTGELFF.

The chain carries TRBV28 and TRBJ1-5; a weak D match, TRBD1 (6 bases). The V gene lost 7 bases and the J gene lost 2 bases, with 12 bases spanning the gap. The CDR3 is made up of 14 amino acids. The V gene's germline CDR1 is MDHEN and CDR2 SYDVKM. CDR3: CASTPGGGNQPQHF. Here the CDR3 DNA reads TGTGCCAGCACCCCGGGGGGCGGCAATCAGCCCCAGCATTTT.

Notes on this clonotype: A read error may be the cause here, since a much bigger clone is one base away. This sequence joins TRBV9 and TRBJ2-5; D gene ambiguous. Germline values: CDR1 SGDLS, CDR2 YYNGEE. The CDR3 has 13 amino acids. V lost 3 bases, J lost 11 bases, and 17 bases lay in between. The CDR3 DNA follows: TGTGCCAGCAGCGCGACTGCAGACACTGAGCAGTACTTC. As protein: CASSATADTEQYF.

The V call is TRBV9, the J call TRBJ2-5; possible D gene TRBD2, 5 bases. The CDR3 is made up of 14 amino acids. Between the trimmed V and J ends, which lost 0 bases and 5 bases, there was a span of 11 bases. From germline, CDR1 is SGDLS and CDR2 YYNGEE. Written as DNA, the CDR3 is TGTGCCAGCAGCGTAGAGGCCAGAGGGGAGACCCAGTACTTC. Its translation is CASSVEARGETQYF.

This clonotype was detected a few times. The gene calls are TRBV6-1 and TRBJ2-1, with TRBD2 matching 10 bases. The trim removed 6 bases at V and 5 bases at J, leaving 7 bases unmatched. CDR3 length: 15 amino acids. Germline-derived CDR1 and CDR2 are MNHNS and SASEGT. The CDR3 bases are TGTGCCAGCAGGATCGCCGGGACTAGCGACAATGAGCAGTTCTTC. This gives the protein CASRIAGTSDNEQFF.

The rearrangement uses TRBV20-1 and TRBJ1-5; 8 bases line up with TRBD1. V dropped 5 bases and J dropped 5; count of bases not matched to a gene: 8. Germline CDR1 and CDR2: DFQATT and SNEGSKA (reference sequence). The CDR3 runs to 14 residues. Here the CDR3 DNA reads TGCAGTGCTGGATTCGTACAGGGGGATCAGCCCCAGCATTTT. Protein sequence: CSAGFVQGDQPQHF.

The chain employs TRBV12-3 or TRBV12-4 and TRBJ2-6, with 10 positions matching TRBD1. The CDR3 has 18 residues. The V and J ends lost 5 bases and 0 bases, in that order; junction bases with no gene match: 7. DNA for the CDR3: TGTGCCAGCAGTCCCAGGACAGGGGGTCGCTCTGGGGCCAACGTCCTGACTTTC. Translating gives CASSPRTGGRSGANVLTF.

The chain carries TRBV20-1 and TRBJ2-7; D is ambiguous. The CDR3 is 14 amino acids. Germline lookup yields CDR1 DFQATT and CDR2 SNEGSKA (reference sequence). V was shortened by 6 bases and J by 0 bases, with 15 bases between the two germline ends. CDR3 in amino acids: CSARSGASSYEQYF. The DNA of the CDR3 is TGCAGTGCGCGATCAGGCGCTAGCTCCTACGAGCAGTACTTC.

The chain carries TRBV10-3 and TRBJ2-7, with 8 bases lining up with TRBD2. Germline V CDR1 and CDR2: ENHRY, SYGVKD. With 2 bases clipped from V and 9 bases from J, the junction kept 18 bases outside the gene matches. This CDR3 contains 17 residues. The CDR3 sequence: CAISEGASGRNPSLQYF. For the CDR3, the DNA is TGTGCCATCAGTGAGGGGGCAAGCGGGAGAAACCCATCTTTGCAGTACTTC.

At least ten counts were recorded for this clonotype. The rearrangement uses TRBV5-5 and TRBJ2-5; the D is unclear. Germline assignment: CDR1 SGHKS and CDR2 YYEKEE (reference sequence). V lost 2 bases to trimming and J lost 2 bases, with 10 bases between them. The CDR3 totals 14 residues. The CDR3 DNA reads TGTGCCAGCAGCTTAACCAGGACGCAAGAGACCCAGTACTTC. Translation gives CASSLTRTQETQYF.

There are a few counts of this clonotype. This chain links TRBV3-1 with TRBJ1-1, with a possible D match to TRBD1 (6 bases). V was pared by 2 bases and J by 7 bases, with 23 bases between. CDR1 and CDR2 from the germline V gene are LGHDT and YNNKEL (reference sequence). CDR3 size: 17 residues. CDR3 nucleotides: TGTGCCAGCAGCCAACCCTGGGCAGGGGAGAGGGGGTATGAAGCTTTCTTT. Its protein is CASSQPWAGERGYEAFF.

V and J are TRBV15 and TRBJ2-3; D is ambiguous. There are 14 residues in the CDR3. Germline CDR1 reads LNHNV; CDR2 reads YYDKDF (reference sequence). Trimming cost V 1 base and J 4 bases, with 9 bases left between them. Here the CDR3 reads CATSRGSPADTQYF. In DNA, the CDR3 is TGTGCCACCAGCAGAGGTAGCCCCGCAGATACGCAGTATTTT.

This chain uses TRBV5-4 with TRBJ2-3, with D perhaps matching TRBD1 (6 bases). Deletions cut 0 bases from V and 4 bases from J, with 12 bases between. The CDR3 extends over 15 amino acids. Germline V gene lookup returns CDR1 SGHNT and CDR2 YYREEE (reference sequence). This chain's CDR3 is CASSLVGGGSDTQYF. The CDR3 DNA reads TGTGCCAGCAGCTTGGTTGGGGGCGGGTCAGATACGCAGTATTTT. The whole variable domain, filled in from reference TRBV5-4 and TRBJ2-3, reads ETGVTQSPTHLIKTRGQQVTLRCSSQSGHNTVSWYQQALGQGPQFIFQYYREEENGRGNFPPRFSGLQFPNYSSELNVNALELDDSALYLCASSLVGGGSDTQYFGPGTRLTVL.

The rearrangement joins TRBV11-2 to TRBJ2-1, with 9 bases identical to TRBD2. V gave up 5 bases and J gave up 11 bases; unmatched junction bases: 10. Germline CDR1 and CDR2: SGHAT and FQNNGV. The CDR3 spans 14 residues. As DNA, the CDR3 is TGTGCCAGCAGCACAAGGACTAGCGCCTTTCAGCAGTTCTTC. Translation gives CASSTRTSAFQQFF.

This clonotype was counted at least ten times. A read error may account for a junction end that differs from germline. The chain carries TRBV5-1 and TRBJ2-3; a weak D match, TRBD2 (5 bases). This CDR3 comprises 15 residues. The germline V gene has CDR1 SGHRS and CDR2 YFSETQ. Here the CDR3 DNA reads TGTGCCAGCAGCTTAGGCGGGTCTAGCACAGATACGCAGTATTTT. Encoded protein: CASSLGGSSTDTQYF.

This clonotype was found many times. This chain joins TRBV7-6 and TRBJ2-3; 9 bases line up with TRBD2. J gave up 1 base and V 6 bases, and 5 bases lay outside the gene matches. Per the germline V gene, CDR1 is SGHVS and CDR2 is FNYEAQ. CDR3 size: 15 residues. The CDR3 region is CASSILAGGTDTQYF. The CDR3, as DNA: TGTGCCAGCAGTATACTAGCGGGCGGCACAGATACGCAGTATTTT.

This chain links TRBV20-1 with TRBJ2-7; a weak D match, TRBD2 (5 bases). The V end lost 3 bases, the J end lost 0 bases, and 12 bases lay between the germline ends. CDR1 is DFQATT, CDR2 SNEGSKA, per germline (reference sequence). This CDR3 is 14 amino acids long. CDR3 amino acids: CSASLSGVSYEQYF. The DNA of the CDR3 is TGCAGTGCTAGTTTATCCGGGGTCTCCTACGAGCAGTACTTC.

The rearrangement uses TRBV20-1 and TRBJ2-1; D possibly corresponds to TRBD1 (7 bases). V lost 8 bases and J 2 bases, leaving 25 bases between the germline ends. The germline gives CDR1 DFQATT, CDR2 SNEGSKA (reference sequence). The CDR3 has 17 amino acids. The chain's CDR3 is CSIDEGGDRETYNEQFF. CDR3 nucleotide sequence: TGCAGTATAGACGAGGGGGGCGACAGGGAAACCTACAATGAGCAGTTCTTC.